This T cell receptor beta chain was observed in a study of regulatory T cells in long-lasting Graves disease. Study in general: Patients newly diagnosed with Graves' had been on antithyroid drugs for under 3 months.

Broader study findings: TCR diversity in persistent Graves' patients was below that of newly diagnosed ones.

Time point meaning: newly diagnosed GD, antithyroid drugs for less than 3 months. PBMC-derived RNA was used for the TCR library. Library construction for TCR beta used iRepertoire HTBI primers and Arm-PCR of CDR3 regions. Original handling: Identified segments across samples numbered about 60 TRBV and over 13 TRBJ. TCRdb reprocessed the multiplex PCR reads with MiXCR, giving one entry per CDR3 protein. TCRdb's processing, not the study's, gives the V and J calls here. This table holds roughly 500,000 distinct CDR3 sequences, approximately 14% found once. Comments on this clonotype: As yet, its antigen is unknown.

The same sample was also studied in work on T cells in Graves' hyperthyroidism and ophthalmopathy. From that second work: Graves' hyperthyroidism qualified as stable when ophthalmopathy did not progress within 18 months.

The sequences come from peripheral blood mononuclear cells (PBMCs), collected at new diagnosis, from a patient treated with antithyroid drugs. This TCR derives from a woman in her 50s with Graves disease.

CDR3 sequence reads: CASSMDKGTPYEQYF. In DNA form, the CDR3 reads TGTGCCAGTAGTATGGATAAGGGAACCCCCTACGAGCAGTACTTC. The chain employs TRBV19 and TRBJ2-7; D remains unclear. There are 15 residues in the CDR3. The V gene's germline CDR1 is LNHDA and CDR2 SQIVND (reference sequence). V was shortened by 3 bases and J by 2 bases, with 14 bases between the two germline ends.